This TCR beta chain was retrieved from a study of OX40 agonist ivuxolimab in advanced cancers. The table came from immunoSEQ multiplex PCR; TCRdb's copy has only in-frame clones and leaves some out. The sample carries about 19,000 clones, 86% recorded once. The sample in question was CD4+ or CD8+ T cells sorted from blood, obtained in a trial of the OX40 agonist ivuxolimab. This TCR was sampled from an adult with an advanced solid tumor such as melanoma, head and neck, liver or kidney cancer.

In DNA, the CDR3 is TGCAGCGCGACCGGGACTAGCGGGGGGCCGCGATACGAGCAGTACTTC. Translating gives CSATGTSGGPRYEQYF. The V call is TRBV29-1, the J call TRBJ2-7; 15 nucleotides line up with TRBD2. Germline V lookup: CDR1 SQVTM, CDR2 ANQGSEA. Trimming removed 7 bases from V and 4 bases from J; junction bases left unmatched: 11. This CDR3 spans 16 amino acids.